Below, 26 T cell receptor beta chains from the same sample are listed, as sequenced in a study of response to subunit inactivated influenza vaccine. One entry per CDR3 protein results from TCRdb running MiXCR on the RT-PCR reads. This sample yields 530,000 or so distinct CDR3 sequences, of which 13% to 15% are seen a single time; more than 9.5% belongs to the top ten. The source was PBMCs from blood, collected 11 to 12 days after vaccination. The receptors come from a man aged 45-60 years who received an inactivated influenza vaccine.

This clonotype was counted a few times. The chain joins TRBV6-1 to TRBJ1-5, with D maybe TRBD1 (6 bases). With 6 bases removed from V and 2 bases from J, the gap between germline ends came to 11 bases. The germline gives CDR1 MNHNS, CDR2 SASEGT. CDR3 length: 14 amino acids. CDR3 nucleotide sequence: TGTGCCAGCAGGGGACATGGGGGCAATCAGCCCCAGCATTTT. Residues: CASRGHGGNQPQHF.

The CDR3 nucleotides read TGTGCCACCAGTGGAGGGCCTAGTAGACTAGCGGGAGTTAATGAGCAGTTCTTC. This codes for CATSGGPSRLAGVNEQFF. The chain carries TRBV24-1 and TRBJ2-1; TRBD2 aligns across 12 bases. Germline lookup yields CDR1 KGHDR and CDR2 SFDVKD. The CDR3 runs to 18 residues. J was trimmed by 7 bases and V by 5 bases; bases with no gene match: 14.

This clonotype was seen only a few times. The J gene is TRBJ2-1, the V gene TRBV2, with D possibly TRBD1 on 6 matching bases. The CDR3 spans 16 residues. CDR1 is SNHLY and CDR2 is FYNNEI in the germline V gene. Trimming removed 6 bases at V and 5 bases at J, with 20 bases between. Written as DNA, the CDR3 is TGTGCCAGCAGACAAGCCTCCGGGACACCCGACAATGAGCAGTTCTTC. Translated: CASRQASGTPDNEQFF. Supplemented by reference TRBV2 and TRBJ2-1, the full variable domain reads EPEVTQTPSHQVTQMGQEVILRCVPISNHLYFYWYRQILGQKVEFLVSFYNNEISEKSEIFDDQFSVERPDGSNFTLKIRSTKLEDSAMYFCASRQASGTPDNEQFFGPGTRLTVL.

This clonotype was observed at least ten times. This chain uses TRBV29-1 with TRBJ2-2; weak D call: TRBD1 (5 bases). The length of the CDR3 is 14 residues. Per the germline V gene, CDR1 is SQVTM and CDR2 is ANQGSEA. V was clipped by 4 bases and J by 1 base, with 10 bases between them. This CDR3 reads CSVGPGMNTGELFF. The CDR3 region has the DNA TGCAGCGTTGGCCCAGGGATGAACACCGGGGAGCTGTTTTTT.

The chain is built from TRBV4-2 and TRBJ2-7, with D maybe TRBD1 (5 bases). From germline, CDR1 is LGHNA and CDR2 YNFKEQ. The length of the CDR3 is 13 residues. The germline V and J ends were trimmed by 10 bases and 9 bases, with 22 bases remaining between them. This CDR3 reads CAMSPGHLCGQYF. The CDR3 nucleotides are TGTGCCATGAGCCCAGGGCACCTCTGCGGGCAGTACTTC.

This clonotype was observed a handful of times. The CDR3 bases are TGTGCCAGCAGCCCCGGAGGACAGTCGTTTGAAGCTTTCTTT. This sequence encodes CASSPGGQSFEAFF. V usage is TRBV12-3 or TRBV12-4 and J usage is TRBJ1-1; maybe TRBD1 (6 bases). The CDR3 is 14 amino acids. Trimming removed 6 bases from V and 7 bases from J, with 18 bases in between.

The chain combines TRBV20-1 with TRBJ2-5; D remains ambiguous. This CDR3 is 13 amino acids long. Germline V gene sequence: CDR1 DFQATT, CDR2 SNEGSKA (reference sequence). V gave up 0 bases and J gave up 0 bases, with 5 bases separating them. DNA of the CDR3: TGCAGTGCTAGAGATCTACACCAAGAGACCCAGTACTTC. It yields the protein CSARDLHQETQYF.

The V and J genes are TRBV6-5 and TRBJ2-7; D not certain. V lost 4 bases, J lost 3 bases, and 16 bases lay in between. CDR1 and CDR2 (germline): MNHEY, SVGAGI. This CDR3 is 15 amino acids long. DNA of the CDR3: TGTGCCAGCAGTTGGACCAGGACCGCAAACTACGAGCAGTACTTC. This encodes CASSWTRTANYEQYF.

This rearrangement joins TRBV2 to TRBJ2-7; TRBD1 aligns across 12 bases. The V gene's germline CDR1 is SNHLY and CDR2 FYNNEI. V trimming: 5 bases; J trimming: 3 bases; junction bases outside the gene matches: 8. This CDR3 is 16 amino acids long. CDR3 sequence: CASSQRGTGGGYEQYF. As DNA, the CDR3 is TGTGCCAGCAGTCAGAGGGGGACAGGGGGCGGCTACGAGCAGTACTTC.

A few counts support this clonotype. This rearrangement joins TRBV6-1 to TRBJ2-5; no definite D call. The CDR3 extends over 14 amino acids. Trimming took off 0 bases at V and 5 bases at J, with 10 bases between the two ends. CDR1 is MNHNS, CDR2 SASEGT, per germline. In nucleotides, the CDR3 is TGTGCCAGCAGTGAAGCGTCCCATGCGGAGACCCAGTACTTC. This translates into CASSEASHAETQYF.

This chain joins TRBV5-4 and TRBJ2-1; D not resolved. Germline loops: CDR1 SGHNT, CDR2 YYREEE (reference sequence). V was pared by 4 bases and J by 0 bases, with 11 bases between. The CDR3 has 15 amino acids. The CDR3 reads CASSKDASSYNEQFF. CDR3 DNA sequence: TGTGCCAGCAGCAAAGACGCGAGCTCCTACAATGAGCAGTTCTTC.

This clonotype was recorded a few times. The genes are TRBV9 and TRBJ2-7, with 9 bases matching TRBD1. CDR1 SGDLS and CDR2 YYNGEE come from the germline V gene. CDR3 length: 16 residues. The ends lost 4 bases at V and 0 bases at J; junction bases unmatched: 8. This CDR3 reads CASSRTGGSLSYEQYF. The CDR3 DNA sequence: TGTGCCAGCAGCCGAACAGGGGGCTCCCTCTCCTACGAGCAGTACTTC.

This rearrangement joins TRBV6-4 to TRBJ2-1, with TRBD2 identical over 10 bases. Trimming cost V 3 bases and J 8 bases; bases outside gene matches: 10. The germline CDR1 and CDR2 sequences are MRHNA and SNTAGT. CDR3 length equals 16 residues. The CDR3 protein is CASSEFASGSRYEQFF. In DNA form, the CDR3 reads TGTGCCAGCAGTGAATTTGCTAGCGGGAGTAGGTATGAGCAGTTCTTC.

This clonotype has a handful of counts. J is TRBJ1-2 and V is TRBV18; maybe TRBD1 (6 bases). The CDR3 runs to 14 residues. The germline V gene has CDR1 KGHSH and CDR2 LQKENI. The germline V and J ends were trimmed by 6 bases and 6 bases, with 17 bases remaining between them. CDR3 nucleotide sequence: TGTGCCAGCTCCCAACAAGGGGGGGCAGATGGCTACACCTTC. It is translated as CASSQQGGADGYTF.

This clonotype was observed a handful of times. V and J are TRBV20-1 and TRBJ2-5, with 11 bases fitting TRBD2. Germline V gives CDR1 DFQATT, CDR2 SNEGSKA (reference sequence). This CDR3 contains 14 residues. V lost 8 bases to trimming and J lost 2 bases; unmatched junction nucleotides: 7. CDR3 coding DNA: TGCAGTACAGCTAGCGGGGGGTCTCAAGAGACCCAGTACTTC. Translating it yields CSTASGGSQETQYF.

CDR3 region: CASSLTGGTSGSARETQYF. The CDR3 region has the DNA TGTGCCAGCAGCTTAACGGGAGGGACTAGCGGGAGTGCGCGGGAGACCCAGTACTTC. The chain links TRBV7-2 to TRBJ2-5; 14 bases match TRBD2. The CDR3 runs to 19 residues. Germline loops: CDR1 SGHTA, CDR2 FQGNSA. J lost 5 bases, V lost 2 bases, and 13 bases had no gene match.

Ten or more counts support this clonotype. The V call is TRBV28, the J call TRBJ2-7, with a tentative D call TRBD1 (6 bases). The CDR3 has 15 amino acids. Germline V gene lookup returns CDR1 MDHEN and CDR2 SYDVKM. V lost 5 bases, J lost 0 bases, and 14 bases lay in between. The CDR3 nucleotides read TGTGCCAGCAGTGCACCGGGACATATCTCCTACGAGCAGTACTTC. Protein product: CASSAPGHISYEQYF.

This clonotype was recorded a few times. The chain recombines TRBV7-9 with TRBJ2-6, with TRBD2 identical over 8 bases. Germline assignment: CDR1 SEHNR and CDR2 FQNEAQ (reference sequence). V trimming: 2 bases; J trimming: 4 bases; junction bases outside the gene matches: 7. The CDR3 consists of 17 residues. CDR3: CASSLTSGATGANVLTF. For the CDR3, the DNA is TGTGCCAGCAGCTTAACTAGCGGAGCGACCGGGGCCAACGTCCTGACTTTC.

This clonotype has a count of ten or more. The germline gene is not matched at one end of the junction; a read error may be the cause. The chain couples TRBV15 to TRBJ2-7; 9 nucleotides match TRBD2. The CDR3 has 15 amino acids. CDR1 is LNHNV and CDR2 is YYDKDF in the germline V gene (reference sequence). The DNA of the CDR3 is TGTGCCACCAGCAGATCCGGGACTAGCTCCCACGAGCAGTACTTC. Amino acid sequence: CATSRSGTSSHEQYF.

The chain employs TRBV2 and TRBJ2-2, with 9 bases lining up with TRBD1. Germline V gene lookup returns CDR1 SNHLY and CDR2 FYNNEI. The CDR3 consists of 18 residues. J gave up 0 bases and V 5 bases, and 10 bases lay outside the gene matches. The CDR3 loop reads CASSPGTGHETNTGELFF. CDR3 DNA sequence: TGTGCCAGCAGTCCCGGGACAGGGCATGAAACGAACACCGGGGAGCTGTTTTTT.

The V and J genes are TRBV5-5 and TRBJ2-1, with 10 bases identical to TRBD2. Trimming at V came to 5 bases and at J to 8 bases, leaving 13 bases not matched to a gene. CDR3 size: 16 residues. Germline V gene sequence: CDR1 SGHKS, CDR2 YYEKEE (reference sequence). CDR3 bases: TGTGCCAGCAGACGTTCGTGGCTAGCGGGGGAGCATGAGCAGTTCTTC. Its translation is CASRRSWLAGEHEQFF.

The chain carries TRBV4-3 and TRBJ2-2; D ambiguous. Germline V gene lookup returns CDR1 LGHNA and CDR2 YSLEER. This CDR3 contains 14 residues. V was pared by 0 bases and J by 8 bases, with 10 bases between. The CDR3 reads CASSQEASFGELFF. The CDR3 DNA sequence: TGCGCCAGCAGCCAAGAGGCTTCTTTTGGGGAGCTGTTTTTT.

The chain uses TRBV20-1 and TRBJ1-1, with TRBD1 matching 7 bases. In germline, CDR1 is DFQATT, CDR2 SNEGSKA (reference sequence). The CDR3 totals 15 residues. V was clipped by 6 bases and J by 1 base; unmatched bases: 11. The CDR3, as DNA: TGCAGTGCGAGAAAAACGGGACAGCGGAACACTGAAGCTTTCTTT. Protein product: CSARKTGQRNTEAFF.

This clonotype was observed many times. The V call is TRBV27, the J call TRBJ2-7; 8 nucleotides match TRBD2. Germline-derived CDR1 and CDR2 are MNHEY and SMNVEV (reference sequence). The CDR3 has 14 amino acids. J lost 4 bases, V lost 1 base, and 3 bases had no gene match. The DNA of the CDR3 is TGTGCCAGCAGTTTATGGAGCGGGGGTTACGAGCAGTACTTC. This gives the protein CASSLWSGGYEQYF.

This chain joins TRBV5-1 and TRBJ1-2, with D maybe TRBD1 (5 bases). The germline V and J ends were trimmed by 4 bases and 7 bases, with 14 bases remaining between them. CDR1 and CDR2 from the germline V gene are SGHRS and YFSETQ. The CDR3 contains 13 residues. CDR3 region: CASSPAQGGGYTF. DNA for the CDR3: TGCGCCAGCAGCCCGGCCCAGGGCGGTGGCTACACCTTC. The full variable domain, its missing parts supplied by reference TRBV5-1 and TRBJ1-2, is KAGVTQTPRYLIKTRGQQVTLSCSPISGHRSVSWYQQTPGQGLQFLFEYFSETQRNKGNFPGRFSGRQFSNSRSEMNVSTLELGDSALYLCASSPAQGGGYTFGSGTRLTVV.

CDR3 sequence reads: CASKDRGQSQPQHF. In DNA form, the CDR3 reads TGTGCCAGCAAGGACAGGGGGCAATCTCAGCCCCAGCATTTT. The rearrangement uses TRBV2 and TRBJ1-5, with TRBD1 matching over 11 bases. The CDR3 is 14 amino acids. The V segment lost 7 bases and the J segment 6 bases; nucleotides outside the gene matches: 5. In germline, CDR1 is SNHLY, CDR2 FYNNEI.